Listed here is a single TCR beta chain. Here immunoSEQ multiplex PCR was the method, and the copy in TCRdb shows in-frame clones only, minus some. The table records roughly 420,000 clones, 70% to 90% of them present only once. Treatment noted: some 20 received Ad26.COV2.S at low or high dose, single or two shots; about 5 received placebo; per-sample allocation not given. Day 63 following the first vaccine or placebo injection was when the samples were taken. In Boston, an adult donor aged 18-55 years took part. Germline V lookup: CDR1 DFQATT, CDR2 SNEGSKA (reference sequence). Deletions cut 5 bases from V and 3 bases from J, with 5 bases between. The CDR3 length is 11 residues. The sample is drawn from a study of Ad26.COV2.S vaccination and SARS-CoV-2 variants.

J is TRBJ2-1 and V is TRBV20-1; D gene ambiguous. This TCR derives from a person aged 18-65 years who received the Ad26.COV2.S COVID-19 vaccine or a placebo. Sequences were derived from peripheral blood, sampled in a trial of Ad26.COV2.S vaccine versus placebo. Written as DNA, the CDR3 is TGCAGTGCTTCGGACTACAATGAGCAGTTCTTC. The encoded protein is CSASDYNEQFF.